These 28 T cell receptor beta chains came from one sample sequenced in a study of blood T cell repertoires in COVID-19. Here immunoSEQ multiplex PCR was the method, and the copy in TCRdb shows in-frame clones only, minus some. The table includes about 100,000 clones, over 75% detected once. What was sequenced was peripheral blood. The source is a man under 40 in a cohort sampled during active COVID-19.

The V and J genes are TRBV5-1 and TRBJ1-2; D unresolved. Germline V gives CDR1 SGHRS, CDR2 YFSETQ. This CDR3 spans 13 amino acids. Between the trimmed V and J ends, which lost 2 bases and 3 bases, there was a span of 8 bases. The chain's CDR3 is CASSLDGDYGYTF. The CDR3 nucleotides are TGCGCCAGCAGCTTAGACGGAGACTATGGCTACACCTTC.

This clone came up once. The gene calls are TRBV27 and TRBJ1-1; D not certain. Germline V gene data show CDR1 as MNHEY and CDR2 as SMNVEV (reference sequence). Trimming stripped 3 bases from V and 1 base from J, with 6 bases between. The CDR3 extends over 13 amino acids. In DNA, the CDR3 is TGTGCCAGCAGTTTTTCCCGGAACACTGAAGCTTTCTTT. It codes for CASSFSRNTEAFF.

This sequence joins TRBV7-8 and TRBJ1-1; tentative D call: TRBD1 (6 bases). Trimming took 8 bases from V and 10 from J, leaving 20 bases between them. Germline V gene data show CDR1 as SGHVS and CDR2 as FQNEAQ. The CDR3 consists of 13 residues. The CDR3 DNA is TGTGCCAGCGCTTCCCGTAGTCTAGGGGGAGCTTTCTTT. It specifies CASASRSLGGAFF.

This chain links TRBV7-2 with TRBJ1-1; D unclear. V lost 0 bases, J lost 0 bases, and 11 bases lay in between. The CDR3 is made up of 16 amino acids. Germline CDR1 is SGHTA and CDR2 is FQGNSA. The CDR3 sequence: CASSLARRPMNTEAFF. The CDR3 bases are TGTGCCAGCAGCTTAGCCCGGAGGCCGATGAACACTGAAGCTTTCTTT.

The chain uses TRBV28 and TRBJ2-1; a possible D gene is TRBD2 (7 bases). CDR1 is MDHEN and CDR2 is SYDVKM in the germline V gene. CDR3 size: 17 residues. Trimming took 5 bases from V and 2 from J, leaving 19 bases between them. The CDR3: CASSTGGGAGAYNEQFF. The CDR3 DNA sequence: TGTGCCAGCAGTACCGGTGGGGGGGCAGGGGCCTACAATGAGCAGTTCTTC.

The V gene is TRBV3-1 (or the pseudogene TRBV3-2), the J gene TRBJ1-2; D uncertain. V lost 1 base and J 6 bases, leaving 15 bases between the germline ends. This CDR3 has 15 amino acids. The germline gives CDR1 LGHDT, CDR2 YNNKEL (reference sequence). The CDR3 bases are TGTGCCAGCAGCCAAGGCACGGGGTCCTTCGATGGCTACACCTTC. Protein sequence: CASSQGTGSFDGYTF.

The chain combines TRBV24-1 with TRBJ2-5, with 7 bases identical to TRBD2. CDR3 length: 15 amino acids. Germline trimming cut 4 bases from V and 0 bases from J; bases unmatched to any gene: 4. The germline gives CDR1 KGHDR, CDR2 SFDVKD. The CDR3 DNA reads TGTGCCACCAGTGAGGGGGGACTACACCAAGAGACCCAGTACTTC. This encodes CATSEGGLHQETQYF.

The CDR3 here is CASGGGAEEQYF. CDR3 DNA sequence: TGCGCCAGCGGTGGGGGGGCAGAGGAGCAGTACTTC. This chain connects TRBV5-1 to TRBJ2-7, with a weak D call TRBD2 (7 bases). The CDR3 has 12 amino acids. Germline lookup yields CDR1 SGHRS and CDR2 YFSETQ. Trimming left V 7 bases short and J 7 bases short, with 15 bases between.

The chain links TRBV18 to TRBJ2-5; 10 bases fit TRBD1. Germline assignment: CDR1 KGHSH and CDR2 LQKENI. V lost 2 bases, J lost 2 bases, and 2 bases stayed unmatched. This CDR3 is built from 15 residues. CDR3 coding DNA: TGTGCCAGCTCACCAGGGACAGGGGAGCAAGAGACCCAGTACTTC. Its protein product is CASSPGTGEQETQYF.

The J gene is TRBJ1-1, the V gene TRBV5-1, with a weak D call TRBD1 (5 bases). This CDR3 has 14 residues. V lost 3 bases to trimming and J lost 3 bases, with 12 bases between them. CDR1 is SGHRS, CDR2 YFSETQ, per germline. The CDR3 nucleotides read TGCGCCAGCAGCTCCTCCCCGACAGACACTGAAGCTTTCTTT. Protein sequence: CASSSSPTDTEAFF.

J is TRBJ2-7 and V is TRBV18; 7 bases are shared with TRBD2. V gave up 1 base and J gave up 1 base; unmatched junction bases: 7. Looked up from germline, CDR1 is KGHSH and CDR2 is LQKENI. The CDR3 covers 16 residues. The CDR3 nucleotides read TGTGCCAGCTCACCACGGGGGGGAACCTCTTCCTACGAGCAGTACTTC. It yields the protein CASSPRGGTSSYEQYF.

The J gene is TRBJ1-4, the V gene TRBV18, with D perhaps TRBD1 (5 bases). The CDR3 is 12 amino acids. V lost 5 bases and J lost 8, with 9 bases in between. The germline V gene encodes CDR1 KGHSH and CDR2 LQKENI. The CDR3, as DNA: TGTGCCAGCTCAGAGCGGGGGGAAAAACTGTTTTTT. It yields the protein CASSERGEKLFF.

The chain uses TRBV19 and TRBJ2-7, with 12 positions matching TRBD2. CDR1 and CDR2 from the germline V gene are LNHDA and SQIVND (reference sequence). Trimming removed 5 bases from V and 4 bases from J; junction bases left unmatched: 9. The CDR3 extends over 16 amino acids. As DNA, the CDR3 is TGTGCCAGTAGTCCCTCACTAGCGGGGGGAGGTTACGAGCAGTACTTC. This encodes CASSPSLAGGGYEQYF. The complete variable domain, with remaining parts taken from reference TRBV19 and TRBJ2-7, reads DGGITQSPKYLFRKEGQNVTLSCEQNLNHDAMYWYRQDPGQGLRLIYYSQIVNDFQKGDIAEGYSVSREKKESFPLTVTSAQKNPTAFYLCASSPSLAGGGYEQYFGPGTRLTVT.

The V call is TRBV2, the J call TRBJ2-5; 15 nucleotides line up with TRBD2. Germline assignment: CDR1 SNHLY and CDR2 FYNNEI. The CDR3 sequence is 17 residues long. V lost 1 base and J lost 2; bases outside the gene matches: 2. The CDR3 is CASSEGTSGGVQETQYF. The CDR3 DNA follows: TGTGCCAGCAGTGAAGGGACTAGCGGGGGGGTTCAAGAGACCCAGTACTTC.

The chain recombines TRBV6-5 with TRBJ1-5, with D perhaps matching TRBD1 (6 bases). V shed 8 bases and J shed 4 bases, with 12 bases lying between them. CDR3 length equals 13 residues. Germline CDR1 MNHEY, CDR2 SVGAGI. The CDR3 sequence is CASRGQTNQPQHF. The CDR3 nucleotides read TGTGCCAGCCGCGGACAGACTAATCAGCCCCAGCATTTT.

The chain has TRBV9 and TRBJ1-4; D is unresolved. Trimming cost V 3 bases and J 5 bases, with 14 bases left between them. The CDR3 is made up of 15 amino acids. Germline lookup yields CDR1 SGDLS and CDR2 YYNGEE. The CDR3, as DNA: TGTGCCAGCAGCGCTAGGGAACTAGTCAATGAAAAACTGTTTTTT. Translation: CASSARELVNEKLFF.

V and J are TRBV5-6 and TRBJ1-5; TRBD1 is a possible D gene (5 bases). Germline CDR1 SGHDT, CDR2 YYEEEE. V was cut by 6 bases and J by 1 base, with 11 bases left in between. The CDR3 extends over 14 amino acids. The CDR3 DNA follows: TGTGCCAGCACCACGGGGGTCAGCAATCAGCCCCAGCATTTT. Amino acids: CASTTGVSNQPQHF.

V usage is TRBV7-3 and J usage is TRBJ2-1; 9 nucleotides align to TRBD2. J was trimmed by 6 bases and V by 5 bases; bases with no gene match: 11. CDR1 and CDR2 (germline): SGHTA, FQGTGA. This CDR3 has 16 residues. The CDR3 sequence: CASSREASGGPNEQFF. CDR3 sequence (DNA): TGTGCCAGCAGCCGGGAGGCCAGCGGGGGGCCCAATGAGCAGTTCTTC.

Remarks on this clone: Compared with germline, one end of the junction differs, possibly owing to a read error. V and J are TRBV3-1 (or the pseudogene TRBV3-2) and TRBJ1-2, with D possibly TRBD1 on 6 matching bases. Germline V CDR1 and CDR2: LGHDT, YNNKEL (reference sequence). CDR3 size: 14 residues. The CDR3 here is CASSQQGSLYGYTF. The CDR3 DNA follows: TGTGCCAGCAGCCAACAGGGGAGTTTGTATGGCTATACCTTC.

The chain has TRBV7-2 and TRBJ1-2; 11 nucleotides match TRBD1. Germline V gives CDR1 SGHTA, CDR2 FQGNSA. The CDR3 loop spans 14 amino acids. The ends lost 7 bases at V and 5 bases at J; junction bases unmatched: 6. Written as DNA, the CDR3 is TGTGCCAGCACCCTAGGGACAGGGGGTTATGGCTACACCTTC. Amino acid sequence: CASTLGTGGYGYTF. Full variable domain (remainder filled in from reference TRBV7-2 and TRBJ1-2): GAGVSQSPSNKVTEKGKDVELRCDPISGHTALYWYRQSLGQGLEFLIYFQGNSAPDKSGLPSDRFSAERTGGSVSTLTIQRTQQEDSAVYLCASTLGTGGYGYTFGSGTRLTVV.

The chain has TRBV25-1 and TRBJ2-5, with 7 bases aligning to TRBD2. With 2 bases clipped from V and 4 bases from J, the junction kept 4 bases outside the gene matches. This CDR3 comprises 14 residues. Germline V CDR1 and CDR2: MGHDK, SYGVNS. As DNA, the CDR3 is TGTGCCAGCAGTGAACTGGCTAGCGGAGAGACCCAGTACTTC. Residues: CASSELASGETQYF.

The chain uses TRBV7-9 and TRBJ1-5, with 7 bases that match TRBD1. V dropped 2 bases and J dropped 2; count of bases not matched to a gene: 3. This CDR3 is built from 15 residues. Germline V gives CDR1 SEHNR, CDR2 FQNEAQ (reference sequence). CDR3 loop: CASSLQGEGNQPQHF. The CDR3 DNA reads as TGTGCCAGCAGCTTACAGGGGGAGGGCAATCAGCCCCAGCATTTT.

This clone was observed a handful of times. The chain recombines TRBV6-5 with TRBJ1-2; TRBD1 might be the D (6 bases). The CDR3 has 13 residues. Germline V gives CDR1 MNHEY, CDR2 SVGAGI. V was pared by 7 bases and J by 4 bases, with 13 bases between. The CDR3 DNA reads as TGTGCCAGCACTACTGGACAGAGCTATGGCTACACCTTC. Translated: CASTTGQSYGYTF.

The rearrangement joins TRBV5-4 to TRBJ2-7; 10 bases map to TRBD1. Germline trimming cut 4 bases from V and 4 bases from J; bases unmatched to any gene: 8. Germline V gene data show CDR1 as SGHNT and CDR2 as YYREEE (reference sequence). The CDR3 has 15 amino acids. CDR3 sequence: CASSAGGTGVYEQYF. The CDR3 nucleotides are TGTGCCAGCAGCGCCGGAGGGACAGGGGTATACGAGCAGTACTTC.

V and J are TRBV18 and TRBJ1-1; possibly TRBD1 for D (6 bases). The germline V gene encodes CDR1 KGHSH and CDR2 LQKENI. There are 15 residues in the CDR3. Trimming shortened V by 0 bases and J by 3 bases, and 11 bases separated the two germline ends. Here the CDR3 DNA reads TGTGCCAGCTCACCACCGGGAGGGGGATACACTGAAGCTTTCTTT. Translating gives CASSPPGGGYTEAFF.

The V and J genes are TRBV4-3 and TRBJ1-1, with TRBD1 matching 7 bases. J was trimmed by 3 bases and V by 5 bases; bases with no gene match: 6. In germline, CDR1 is LGHNA, CDR2 YSLEER. The CDR3 runs 14 residues. CDR3 residues: CASSAADRDTEAFF. DNA of the CDR3: TGCGCCAGCAGCGCTGCTGACAGGGACACTGAAGCTTTCTTT.

The chain links TRBV6-5 to TRBJ1-5; 9 positions agree with TRBD1. The trim removed 6 bases at V and 3 bases at J, leaving 6 bases unmatched. This CDR3 spans 15 amino acids. In germline, CDR1 is MNHEY, CDR2 SVGAGI. The CDR3 DNA sequence: TGTGCCAGCAGCACCGGGACAGGGCTCAATCAGCCCCAGCATTTT. Its protein product is CASSTGTGLNQPQHF.

The genes are TRBV6-5 and TRBJ2-1; D is possibly TRBD2 (5 bases). V was trimmed by 2 bases and J by 5 bases, leaving 7 bases between them. The CDR3 has 13 amino acids. CDR1 MNHEY and CDR2 SVGAGI come from the germline V gene. CDR3 DNA sequence: TGTGCCAGCAGTTACCGGGGAGACAATGAGCAGTTCTTC. Encoded protein: CASSYRGDNEQFF.